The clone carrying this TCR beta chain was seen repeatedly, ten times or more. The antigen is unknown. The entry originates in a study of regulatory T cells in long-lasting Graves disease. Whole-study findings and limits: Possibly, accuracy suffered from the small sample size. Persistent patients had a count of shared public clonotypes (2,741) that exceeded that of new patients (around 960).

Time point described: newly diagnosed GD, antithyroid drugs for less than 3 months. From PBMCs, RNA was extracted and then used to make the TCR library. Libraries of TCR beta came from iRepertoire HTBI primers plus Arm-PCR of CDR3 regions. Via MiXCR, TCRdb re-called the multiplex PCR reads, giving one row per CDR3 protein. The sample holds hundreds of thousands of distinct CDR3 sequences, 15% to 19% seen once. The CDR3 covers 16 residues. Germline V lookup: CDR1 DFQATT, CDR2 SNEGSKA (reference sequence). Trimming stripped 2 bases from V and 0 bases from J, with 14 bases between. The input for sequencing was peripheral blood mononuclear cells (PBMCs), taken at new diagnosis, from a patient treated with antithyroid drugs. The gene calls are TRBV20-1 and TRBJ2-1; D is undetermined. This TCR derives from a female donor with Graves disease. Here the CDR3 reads CSARTLTESSYNEQFF. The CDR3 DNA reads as TGCAGTGCTAGAACCTTGACGGAGAGCTCCTACAATGAGCAGTTCTTC.